The 5 T cell receptor beta chains below come from one sample, sequenced in a study of cytomegalovirus exposure and HLA in healthy donors. Measured with immunoSEQ multiplex PCR; TCRdb has only the in-frame clones, and not every one. Of roughly 58,000 clones in the sample, around nine tenths are singletons; the top ten hold about 3%. What was sequenced was PBMCs. The receptors shown here come from a young man in good health and CMV-seronegative.

This clone came up once. V gene TRBV28 combines with J gene TRBJ1-2; D call uncertain. Germline lookup yields CDR1 MDHEN and CDR2 SYDVKM. V gave up 6 bases and J gave up 8 bases, with 10 bases separating them. The CDR3 extends over 11 amino acids. CDR3 protein: CASRPEYGYTF. DNA of the CDR3: TGTGCCAGCAGGCCCGAGTACGGCTACACCTTC.

V usage is TRBV5-1 and J usage is TRBJ2-3; 12 bases map to TRBD2. The CDR3 has 18 residues. Germline loops: CDR1 SGHRS, CDR2 YFSETQ. Losses at the gene ends were 2 bases for V and 4 bases for J; bases not matched to a gene: 11. CDR3 nucleotides: TGCGCCAGCAGCTTCGGGGGCCTAGCGGGAGGGAACCCAGATACGCAGTATTTT. The encoded protein is CASSFGGLAGGNPDTQYF. The entire variable domain, with the rest obtained from reference TRBV5-1 and TRBJ2-3, is as follows: KAGVTQTPRYLIKTRGQQVTLSCSPISGHRSVSWYQQTPGQGLQFLFEYFSETQRNKGNFPGRFSGRQFSNSRSEMNVSTLELGDSALYLCASSFGGLAGGNPDTQYFGPGTRLTVL.

CDR3 amino acids: CAWRDSFYEQYF. The CDR3 DNA follows: TGTGCCTGGAGGGACAGTTTCTACGAGCAGTACTTC. The chain recombines TRBV30 with TRBJ2-7; possibly TRBD1 for D (6 bases). CDR3 size: 12 residues. CDR1 and CDR2 (germline): GTSNPN, SVGIG (reference sequence). V lost 3 bases and J lost 3, with 9 bases in between.

A single count supports this clone. The CDR3 DNA reads as TGTGCCAGCAGCTTGGGCGTCGGACGAGGGGGATCCTACAATGAGCAGTTCTTC. Translation gives CASSLGVGRGGSYNEQFF. This chain links TRBV5-7 with TRBJ2-1; D is possibly TRBD1 (6 bases). TRBV5-7 falls under the ORF class, with uncertain function. V lost 0 bases and J 1 base, leaving 17 bases between the germline ends. The CDR3 totals 18 residues.

The chain employs TRBV7-9 and TRBJ2-5, with D possibly TRBD2 on 5 matching bases. The CDR3 runs 13 residues. CDR1 and CDR2 (germline): SEHNR, FQNEAQ (reference sequence). The V gene lost 4 bases and the J gene lost 7 bases, with 13 bases spanning the gap. The CDR3 DNA is TGTGCCAGCAGCTGGGGTATCGAGGGGACCCAGTACTTC. Residues: CASSWGIEGTQYF.